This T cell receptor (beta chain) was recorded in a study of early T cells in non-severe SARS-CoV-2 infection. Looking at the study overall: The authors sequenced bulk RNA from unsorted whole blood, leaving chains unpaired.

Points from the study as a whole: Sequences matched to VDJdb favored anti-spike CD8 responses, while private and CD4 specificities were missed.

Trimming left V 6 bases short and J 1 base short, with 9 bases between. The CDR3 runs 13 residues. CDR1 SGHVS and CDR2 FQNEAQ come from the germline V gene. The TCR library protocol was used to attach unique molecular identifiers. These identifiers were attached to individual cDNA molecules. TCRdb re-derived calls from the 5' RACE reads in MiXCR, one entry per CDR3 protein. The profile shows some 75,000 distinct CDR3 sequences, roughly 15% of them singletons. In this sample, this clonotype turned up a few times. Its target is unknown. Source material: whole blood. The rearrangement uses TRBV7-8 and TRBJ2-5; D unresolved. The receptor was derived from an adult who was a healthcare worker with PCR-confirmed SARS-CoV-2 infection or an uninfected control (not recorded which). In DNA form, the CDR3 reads TGTGCCAGCAGTCCCAGATTCCAAGAGACCCAGTACTTC. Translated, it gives CASSPRFQETQYF. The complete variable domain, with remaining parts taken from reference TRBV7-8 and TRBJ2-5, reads GAGVSQSPRYKVAKRGQDVALRCDPISGHVSLFWYQQALGQGPEFLTYFQNEAQLDKSGLPSDRFFAERPEGSVSTLKIQRTQQEDSAVYLCASSPRFQETQYFGPGTRLLVL.